What follows are 27 T cell receptor beta chains derived from one specimen sequenced in a study of PD-1 blockade in classical Hodgkin lymphoma. Data came from immunoSEQ multiplex PCR; TCRdb stores just in-frame clones and leaves some out. This table has some 45,000 clones, roughly 73% appearing once. Time point here: cycle 4 day 1 (C4D1), after six to seven weeks of nivolumab. Every patient had relapsed following autologous stem cell transplantation, and cohorts differed in brentuximab vedotin exposure. The input for sequencing was peripheral blood mononuclear cells (PBMCs), taken before the fourth cycle of nivolumab. These receptors all stem from a human donor with classical Hodgkin lymphoma.

This chain uses TRBV13 with TRBJ1-5; a possible D gene is TRBD1 (5 bases). Between the trimmed V and J ends, which lost 5 bases and 3 bases, there was a span of 20 bases. The CDR3 extends over 17 amino acids. Germline CDR1 and CDR2: PRHDT and FYEKMQ (reference sequence). In DNA, the CDR3 is TGTGCCAGCAGCCGATCTGCGCAGGGAATGAACAATCAGCCCCAGCATTTT. It translates to CASSRSAQGMNNQPQHF.

The chain links TRBV11-2 to TRBJ1-2; the D gene is possibly TRBD1 (6 bases). CDR1 is SGHAT, CDR2 FQNNGV, per germline. Trimming removed 5 bases from V and 2 bases from J, with 12 bases in between. The length of the CDR3 is 14 residues. CDR3 DNA: TGTGCCAGCAGCCCCACTGGACAGAACTATGGCTACACCTTC. Protein product: CASSPTGQNYGYTF. Full variable domain (remainder filled in from reference TRBV11-2 and TRBJ1-2): EAGVAQSPRYKIIEKRQSVAFWCNPISGHATLYWYQQILGQGPKLLIQFQNNGVVDDSQLPKDRFSAERLKGVDSTLKIQPAKLEDSAVYLCASSPTGQNYGYTFGSGTRLTVV.

The genes are TRBV4-1 and TRBJ1-6, with 9 bases lining up with TRBD1. V was clipped by 3 bases and J by 7 bases; unmatched bases: 4. The CDR3 covers 15 residues. Germline V CDR1 and CDR2: MGHRA, YSYEKL. The CDR3 DNA is TGCGCCAGCAGCCATACTGACAGGGGGAATTCACCCCTCCACTTT. The encoded protein is CASSHTDRGNSPLHF.

This clone was counted only a few times. This chain joins TRBV19 and TRBJ1-1; D is perhaps TRBD1 (6 bases). Trimming cost V 2 bases and J 11 bases, with 12 bases left between them. This CDR3 comprises 12 residues. The germline CDR1 and CDR2 sequences are LNHDA and SQIVND (reference sequence). The CDR3 sequence: CASSIRAGEAFF. The CDR3 DNA reads as TGTGCCAGTAGTATAAGGGCAGGGGAGGCTTTCTTT.

The rearrangement links TRBV23-1 to TRBJ2-4, with 7 bases fitting TRBD2. TRBV23-1 is an ORF; its function is uncertain. This CDR3 contains 10 residues. The V segment lost 2 bases and the J segment 15 bases; nucleotides outside the gene matches: 1. CDR3: CASSQTGGYF. The CDR3 DNA is TGCGCCAGCAGTCAAACGGGGGGGTACTTC.

Written as DNA, the CDR3 is TGTGCCAGTAGTATAGTTGGGTCCTGGGCAGGGGGCACTGAAGCTTTCTTT. Protein product: CASSIVGSWAGGTEAFF. The rearrangement uses TRBV19 and TRBJ1-1, with 7 nucleotides matching TRBD1. V was pared by 1 base and J by 4 bases, with 12 bases of the junction left unmatched. Germline assignment: CDR1 LNHDA and CDR2 SQIVND (reference sequence). CDR3 length: 17 residues.

The sample holds many counts of this clone. The gene calls are TRBV5-1 and TRBJ1-1, with D unresolved. The V and J ends lost 2 bases and 3 bases respectively, with 2 bases between them. The CDR3 covers 11 residues. Germline CDR1 and CDR2: SGHRS and YFSETQ. Written as DNA, the CDR3 is TGCGCCAGCAGCTTACACACTGAAGCTTTCTTT. It specifies CASSLHTEAFF.

This chain links TRBV5-1 with TRBJ2-6; a weak D match, TRBD1 (6 bases). This CDR3 region has 16 residues. Germline CDR1 and CDR2: SGHRS and YFSETQ. V was trimmed by 6 bases and J by 0 bases, leaving 13 bases between them. DNA of the CDR3: TGCGCCAGCACCCCGGGACATGTCTCTGGGGCCAACGTCCTGACTTTC. Amino acids: CASTPGHVSGANVLTF.

The chain joins TRBV2 to TRBJ1-5; TRBD1 aligns across 12 bases. J gave up 4 bases and V 6 bases, and 10 bases lay outside the gene matches. This CDR3 comprises 17 residues. In germline, CDR1 is SNHLY, CDR2 FYNNEI. Written as DNA, the CDR3 is TGTGCCAGCAGAGGGACAGGGGGCTTGGATCCGAATCAGCCCCAGCATTTT. Protein product: CASRGTGGLDPNQPQHF.

The V and J genes are TRBV6-5 and TRBJ2-7, with D unresolved. Trimming cost V 4 bases and J 7 bases, with 14 bases left between them. Looked up from germline, CDR1 is MNHEY and CDR2 is SVGAGI. This CDR3 region has 13 residues. CDR3 region: CASSSHQVGEQYF. Here the CDR3 DNA reads TGTGCCAGCAGTTCCCATCAGGTCGGAGAGCAGTACTTC.

The rearrangement links TRBV4-2 to TRBJ2-3; TRBD2 matches 7 bases. The CDR3 totals 15 residues. Germline V gene sequence: CDR1 LGHNA, CDR2 YNFKEQ. J lost 3 bases, V lost 2 bases, and 5 bases had no gene match. The CDR3 sequence is CASSQKAGDTDTQYF. CDR3 coding DNA: TGTGCCAGCAGCCAAAAGGCGGGGGATACAGATACGCAGTATTTT.

The chain recombines TRBV6-1 with TRBJ1-2; no definite D call. The length of the CDR3 is 11 residues. V was clipped by 11 bases and J by 5 bases, with 12 bases between them. Germline V gene lookup returns CDR1 MNHNS and CDR2 SASEGT. As DNA, the CDR3 is TGTGCCGGCCAGAGCCTGTATGGCTACACCTTC. Translated: CAGQSLYGYTF.

With respect to this clone: Within the sample, other DNA sequences also encode this same CDR3. The gene calls are TRBV19 and TRBJ1-6; D remains unclear. The CDR3 runs to 12 residues. The germline V gene encodes CDR1 LNHDA and CDR2 SQIVND (reference sequence). V lost 2 bases and J lost 8, with 4 bases in between. CDR3 nucleotides: TGTGCCAGTAGTATAAGGGATTCACCCCTCCACTTT. This sequence encodes CASSIRDSPLHF.

The CDR3 sequence is CASSTLKGTPNEKLFF. CDR3 DNA sequence: TGTGCCAGCAGCACCCTGAAAGGGACCCCTAATGAAAAACTGTTTTTT. The gene calls are TRBV21-1 and TRBJ1-4. TRBV21-1 is annotated as a pseudogene. CDR3 length: 16 residues.

The chain couples TRBV25-1 to TRBJ1-2; TRBD1 might be the D (5 bases). Per the germline V gene, CDR1 is MGHDK and CDR2 is SYGVNS. CDR3 length: 14 residues. Trimming stripped 4 bases from V and 8 bases from J, with 17 bases between. Here the CDR3 DNA reads TGTGCCAGCAGTGGGGCAGGGAGTTTAGGAGGCTACACCTTC. Translating it yields CASSGAGSLGGYTF.

The CDR3 here is CATFFNYGYTF. CDR3 in DNA: TGTGCCACCTTTTTTAACTATGGCTACACCTTC. V and J are TRBV6-1 and TRBJ1-2; unclear D gene. Trimming took 10 bases from V and 1 from J, leaving 7 bases between them. The CDR3 contains 11 residues. Per the germline V gene, CDR1 is MNHNS and CDR2 is SASEGT.

This clone was counted between two and nine times. The chain uses TRBV7-9 and TRBJ1-1; D may be TRBD1 (5 bases). CDR1 is SEHNR, CDR2 FQNEAQ, per germline (reference sequence). V lost 5 bases and J 4 bases, leaving 14 bases between the germline ends. The CDR3 has 14 residues. For the CDR3, the DNA is TGTGCCAGCAGCCTGCAGGGAAGTGGCACTGAAGCTTTCTTT. Its translation: CASSLQGSGTEAFF.

This clone was recorded only once. The chain links TRBV5-1 to TRBJ2-3; D tentatively reads TRBD1 or TRBD2 (5 bases each). V was shortened by 3 bases and J by 0 bases, with 14 bases between the two germline ends. Germline V gene lookup returns CDR1 SGHRS and CDR2 YFSETQ. There are 16 residues in the CDR3. The DNA for the CDR3 is TGCGCCAGCAGCTATCAGGTCGGGGCAAGCACAGATACGCAGTATTTT. This gives the protein CASSYQVGASTDTQYF.

This clone has only one observation. V gene TRBV4-2 combines with J gene TRBJ1-6, with TRBD1 identical over 8 bases. CDR3 length: 17 residues. Looked up from germline, CDR1 is LGHNA and CDR2 is YNFKEQ. V shed 5 bases and J 3 bases; nucleotides not matched to a gene: 9. DNA for the CDR3: TGTGCCAGCAGCGGACGGACAGGGACTTTCTATAATTCACCCCTCCACTTT. The encoded protein is CASSGRTGTFYNSPLHF.

This chain links TRBV2 with TRBJ1-2; D gene uncertain. V gave up 3 bases and J gave up 4 bases, with 15 bases separating them. This CDR3 comprises 15 residues. Germline CDR1 reads SNHLY; CDR2 reads FYNNEI. CDR3 DNA sequence: TGTGCCAGCAGTGAGTTACCGGCTGGGAGCTATGGCTACACCTTC. This codes for CASSELPAGSYGYTF.

V and J are TRBV7-2 and TRBJ2-7, with 7 positions matching TRBD1. CDR1 is SGHTA, CDR2 FQGNSA, per germline. J gave up 4 bases and V 2 bases, and 5 bases lay outside the gene matches. The CDR3 covers 14 residues. This CDR3 is CASSLWTGLYEQYF. The CDR3 DNA is TGTGCCAGCAGCTTATGGACAGGCCTTTACGAGCAGTACTTC.

The gene calls are TRBV5-6 and TRBJ1-4; D not resolved. Germline values: CDR1 SGHDT, CDR2 YYEEEE. This CDR3 comprises 14 residues. V was shortened by 3 bases and J by 0 bases, with 6 bases between the two germline ends. DNA for the CDR3: TGTGCCAGCAGCTCACAGCCAACTAATGAAAAACTGTTTTTT. It codes for CASSSQPTNEKLFF.

This clone was seen a single time. The rearrangement links TRBV28 to TRBJ2-4; D may correspond to TRBD1 or TRBD2 (5 bases each). Trimming removed 6 bases from V and 6 bases from J, with 15 bases in between. CDR1 is MDHEN and CDR2 is SYDVKM in the germline V gene. The CDR3 is 14 amino acids. As DNA, the CDR3 is TGTGCCAGCAGCAACACGGGACGTATAAACATTCAGTACTTC. It codes for CASSNTGRINIQYF.

This clone was observed at least ten times. The chain recombines TRBV27 with TRBJ1-1; 7 nucleotides match TRBD1. The CDR3 spans 14 residues. Trimming cost V 2 bases and J 3 bases; bases outside gene matches: 3. Germline loops: CDR1 MNHEY, CDR2 SMNVEV (reference sequence). CDR3 sequence (DNA): TGTGCCAGCAGTTTAGACAGGGAGGACACTGAAGCTTTCTTT. This codes for CASSLDREDTEAFF.

The chain combines TRBV7-6 with TRBJ1-1; 7 bases agree with TRBD1. The CDR3 runs 16 residues. The V gene end was trimmed by 5 bases and the J gene end by 3 bases; junction bases not matched to a gene: 12. The V gene's germline CDR1 is SGHVS and CDR2 FNYEAQ. CDR3 nucleotide sequence: TGTGCCAGCAGCCCCCGACAGGGTGGAAGGTACACTGAAGCTTTCTTT. It codes for CASSPRQGGRYTEAFF.

This chain connects TRBV5-6 to TRBJ2-5; TRBD2 aligns across 8 bases. V shed 7 bases, J shed 5 bases, and the junction held 13 bases outside the gene matches. The CDR3 length is 15 residues. CDR1 is SGHDT, CDR2 YYEEEE, per germline. CDR3: CASGTPGLGIETQYF. In DNA, the CDR3 is TGTGCCAGCGGAACGCCGGGACTAGGGATCGAGACCCAGTACTTC.

CDR3 protein: CAISEGTDTQYF. CDR3 nucleotides: TGTGCCATCAGTGAGGGCACAGATACGCAGTATTTT. This chain uses TRBV10-3 with TRBJ2-3, with unresolved D. Deletions cut 2 bases from V and 1 base from J, with 1 base between. Germline-derived CDR1 and CDR2 are ENHRY and SYGVKD. This CDR3 has 12 amino acids.